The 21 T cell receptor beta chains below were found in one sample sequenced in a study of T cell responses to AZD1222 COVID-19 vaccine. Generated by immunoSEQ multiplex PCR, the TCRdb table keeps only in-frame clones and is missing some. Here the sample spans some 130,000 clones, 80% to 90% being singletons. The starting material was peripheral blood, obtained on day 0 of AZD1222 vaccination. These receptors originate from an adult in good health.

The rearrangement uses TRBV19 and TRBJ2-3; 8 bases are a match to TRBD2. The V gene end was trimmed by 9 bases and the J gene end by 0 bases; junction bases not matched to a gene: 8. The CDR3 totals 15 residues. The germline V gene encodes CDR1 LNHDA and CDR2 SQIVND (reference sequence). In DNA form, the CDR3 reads TGTGCCAGCCTAAGGGCTAGCGGGAGCACAGATACGCAGTATTTT. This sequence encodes CASLRASGSTDTQYF.

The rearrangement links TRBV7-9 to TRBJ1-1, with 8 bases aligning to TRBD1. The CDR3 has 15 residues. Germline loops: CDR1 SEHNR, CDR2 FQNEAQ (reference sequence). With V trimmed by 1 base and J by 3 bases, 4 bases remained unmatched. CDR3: CASSLGDRRDTEAFF. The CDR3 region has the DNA TGTGCCAGCAGCTTAGGGGACAGGAGGGACACTGAAGCTTTCTTT. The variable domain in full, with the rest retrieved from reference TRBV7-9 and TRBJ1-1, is DTGVSQNPRHKITKRGQNVTFRCDPISEHNRLYWYRQTLGQGPEFLTYFQNEAQLEKSRLLSDRFSAERPKGSFSTLEIQRTEQGDSAMYLCASSLGDRRDTEAFFGQGTRLTVV.

CDR3 sequence reads: CASSLLAESSYNEQFF. CDR3 in DNA: TGTGCCAGCAGCTTACTAGCGGAGAGCTCCTACAATGAGCAGTTCTTC. The rearrangement uses TRBV7-6 and TRBJ2-1; the match to TRBD2 covers 7 bases. The germline V gene has CDR1 SGHVS and CDR2 FNYEAQ. J was trimmed by 0 bases and V by 2 bases; bases with no gene match: 4. The CDR3 is 16 residues long.

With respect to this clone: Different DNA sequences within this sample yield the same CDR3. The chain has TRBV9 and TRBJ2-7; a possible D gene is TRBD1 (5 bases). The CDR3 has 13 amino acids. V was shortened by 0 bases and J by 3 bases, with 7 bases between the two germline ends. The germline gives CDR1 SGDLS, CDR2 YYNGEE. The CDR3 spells CASSVEGIYEQYF. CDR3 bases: TGTGCCAGCAGCGTAGAGGGGATCTACGAGCAGTACTTC.

CDR3: CASSFRGPLGEAFF. Here the CDR3 DNA reads TGTGCCAGCAGTTTCCGGGGGCCCCTCGGTGAAGCTTTCTTT. This sequence joins TRBV27 and TRBJ1-1, with D maybe TRBD1 (6 bases). The germline V and J ends were trimmed by 3 bases and 7 bases, with 15 bases remaining between them. Germline V CDR1 and CDR2: MNHEY, SMNVEV (reference sequence). The CDR3 consists of 14 residues.

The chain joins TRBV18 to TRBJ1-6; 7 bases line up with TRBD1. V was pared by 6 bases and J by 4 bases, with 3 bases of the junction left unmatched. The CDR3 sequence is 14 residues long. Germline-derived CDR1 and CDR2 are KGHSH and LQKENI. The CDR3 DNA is TGTGCCAGCTCGCGGGACAGTTATAATTCACCCCTCCACTTT. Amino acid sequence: CASSRDSYNSPLHF.

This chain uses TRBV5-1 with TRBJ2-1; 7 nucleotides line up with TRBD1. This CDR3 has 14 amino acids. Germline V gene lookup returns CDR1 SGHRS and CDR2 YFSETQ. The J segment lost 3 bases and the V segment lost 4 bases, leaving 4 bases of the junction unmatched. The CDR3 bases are TGCGCCAGCAGCCGACAGGGAGACTACAATGAGCAGTTCTTC. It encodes CASSRQGDYNEQFF.

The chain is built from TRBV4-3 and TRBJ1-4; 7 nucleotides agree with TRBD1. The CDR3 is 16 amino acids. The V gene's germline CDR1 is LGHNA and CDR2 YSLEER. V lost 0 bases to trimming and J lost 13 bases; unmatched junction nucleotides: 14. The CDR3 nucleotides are TGCGCCAGCAGCCAAGATCGTGGGTCAGGGGGGGACTCACTGTTTTTT. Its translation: CASSQDRGSGGDSLFF.

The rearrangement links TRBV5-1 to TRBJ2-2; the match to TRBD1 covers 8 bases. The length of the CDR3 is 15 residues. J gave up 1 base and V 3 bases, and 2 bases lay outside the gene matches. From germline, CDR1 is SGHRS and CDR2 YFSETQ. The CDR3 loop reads CASSSDRVNTGELFF. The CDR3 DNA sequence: TGCGCCAGCAGCTCGGACAGGGTGAACACCGGGGAGCTGTTTTTT.

CDR3 in DNA: TGTGCCAGCAGCTTAGAGAGGGATCAGCCCCAGCATTTT. It specifies CASSLERDQPQHF. This chain uses TRBV7-3 with TRBJ1-5; D call uncertain. The CDR3 is 13 amino acids. The ends were cut back, 2 bases at V and 5 bases at J, with 7 bases in the middle. Germline V gene lookup returns CDR1 SGHTA and CDR2 FQGTGA.

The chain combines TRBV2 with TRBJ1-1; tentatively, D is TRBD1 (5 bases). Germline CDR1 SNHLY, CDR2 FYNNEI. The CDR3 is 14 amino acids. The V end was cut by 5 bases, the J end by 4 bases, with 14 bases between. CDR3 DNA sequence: TGTGCCAGCAGTCTTCGGGGGGAGGGCACTGAAGCTTTCTTT. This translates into CASSLRGEGTEAFF.

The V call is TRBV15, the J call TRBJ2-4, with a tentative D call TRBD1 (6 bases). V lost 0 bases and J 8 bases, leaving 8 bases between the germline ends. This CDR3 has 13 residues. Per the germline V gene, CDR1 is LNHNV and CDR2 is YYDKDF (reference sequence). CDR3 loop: CATSRDTGYIQYF. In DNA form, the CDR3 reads TGTGCCACCAGCAGAGATACAGGGTACATTCAGTACTTC. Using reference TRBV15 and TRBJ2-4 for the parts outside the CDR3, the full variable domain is DAMVIQNPRYQVTQFGKPVTLSCSQTLNHNVMYWYQQKSSQAPKLLFHYYDKDFNNEADTPDNFQSRRPNTSFCFLDIRSPGLGDTAMYLCATSRDTGYIQYFGAGTRLSVL.

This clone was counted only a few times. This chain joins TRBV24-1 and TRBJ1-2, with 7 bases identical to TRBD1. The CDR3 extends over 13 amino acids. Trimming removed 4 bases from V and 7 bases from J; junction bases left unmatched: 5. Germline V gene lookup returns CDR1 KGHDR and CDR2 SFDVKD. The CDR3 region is CATSEPNRGGYTF. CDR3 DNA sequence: TGTGCCACCAGTGAACCGAACAGGGGTGGCTACACCTTC.

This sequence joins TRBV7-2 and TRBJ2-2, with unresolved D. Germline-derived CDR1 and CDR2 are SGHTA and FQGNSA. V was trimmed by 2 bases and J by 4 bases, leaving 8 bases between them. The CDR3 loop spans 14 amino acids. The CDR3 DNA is TGTGCCAGCAGCTTAACCGTGTCCACCGGGGAGCTGTTTTTT. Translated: CASSLTVSTGELFF.

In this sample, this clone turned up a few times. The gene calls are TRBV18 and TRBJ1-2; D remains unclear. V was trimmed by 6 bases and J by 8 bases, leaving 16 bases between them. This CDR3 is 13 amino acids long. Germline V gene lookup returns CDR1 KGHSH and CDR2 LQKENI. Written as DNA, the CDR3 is TGTGCCAGCTCTCCCACCGAGTTGGAGGGCTACACCTTC. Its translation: CASSPTELEGYTF.

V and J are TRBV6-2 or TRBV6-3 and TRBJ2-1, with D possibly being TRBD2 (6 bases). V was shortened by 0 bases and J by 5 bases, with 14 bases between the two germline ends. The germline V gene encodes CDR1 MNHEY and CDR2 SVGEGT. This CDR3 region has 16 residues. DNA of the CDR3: TGTGCCAGCAGTTACTCTCCCGGGAGTGGGAACAATGAGCAGTTCTTC. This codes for CASSYSPGSGNNEQFF.

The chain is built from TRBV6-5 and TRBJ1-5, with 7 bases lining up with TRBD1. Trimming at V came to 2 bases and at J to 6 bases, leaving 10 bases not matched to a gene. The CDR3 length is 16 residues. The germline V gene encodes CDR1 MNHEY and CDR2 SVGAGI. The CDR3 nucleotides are TGTGCCAGCAGTTACCTAGGGACAGATGGAATTCAGCCCCAGCATTTT. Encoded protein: CASSYLGTDGIQPQHF.

CDR3: CASSYRDRETQYF. In DNA, the CDR3 is TGTGCCAGCAGTTACAGGGACAGAGAGACCCAGTACTTC. The chain recombines TRBV28 with TRBJ2-5; 7 positions agree with TRBD1. Looked up from germline, CDR1 is MDHEN and CDR2 is SYDVKM. The trim removed 4 bases at V and 4 bases at J, leaving 3 bases unmatched. CDR3 length: 13 residues.

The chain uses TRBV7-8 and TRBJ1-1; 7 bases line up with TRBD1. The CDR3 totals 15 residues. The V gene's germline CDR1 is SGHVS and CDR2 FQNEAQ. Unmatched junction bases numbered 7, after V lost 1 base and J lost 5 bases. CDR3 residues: CASSLVEGAITEAFF. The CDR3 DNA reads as TGTGCCAGCAGCTTAGTGGAGGGGGCGATAACTGAAGCTTTCTTT.

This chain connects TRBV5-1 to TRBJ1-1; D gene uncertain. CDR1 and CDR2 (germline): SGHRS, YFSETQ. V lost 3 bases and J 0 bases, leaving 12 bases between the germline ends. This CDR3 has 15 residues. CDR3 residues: CASSSRGGLNTEAFF. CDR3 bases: TGCGCCAGCAGCTCGCGCGGTGGGCTGAACACTGAAGCTTTCTTT.

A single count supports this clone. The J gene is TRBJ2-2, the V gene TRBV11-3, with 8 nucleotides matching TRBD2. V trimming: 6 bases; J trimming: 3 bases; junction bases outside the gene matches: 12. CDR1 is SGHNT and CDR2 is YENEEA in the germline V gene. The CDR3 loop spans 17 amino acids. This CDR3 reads CASRRRLAGSDTGELFF. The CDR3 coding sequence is TGTGCCAGCAGACGGAGGTTAGCGGGATCGGACACCGGGGAGCTGTTTTTT.